This T cell receptor (beta chain) was sequenced in a study of blood T cell repertoires in COVID-19. Looking at the study overall: COVID-19 samples from acute and convalescent phases originated in the United States, Italy and Spain. In each case, the material was cDNA or gDNA derived from T cells, B-cell-depleted T cells, or PBMCs.

Per the study methods: Amplification of reference gene primers provided the estimated nucleated cell counts. Sequencing used immunoSEQ multiplex PCR; TCRdb keeps in-frame clones, though not all of them. V, J and clone size reflect that table, while D and trimming were determined from the DNA. The table records more than 120,000 clones, roughly nine tenths of them present only once. V was pared by 6 bases and J by 2 bases, with 9 bases of the junction left unmatched. This CDR3 comprises 15 residues. CDR1 MNHEY and CDR2 SVGAGI come from the germline V gene. The specimen sequenced was peripheral blood. This TCR derives from a human donor in a cohort sampled during active COVID-19. This chain connects TRBV6-5 to TRBJ1-1; the match to TRBD1 covers 7 bases. CDR3 loop: CASSDTGQINTEAFF. The CDR3 bases are TGTGCCAGCAGCGATACGGGACAGATAAACACTGAAGCTTTCTTT.